Reported below is one T cell receptor beta chain. Its matching antigen is unknown. Generated by immunoSEQ multiplex PCR, the TCRdb table keeps only in-frame clones and is missing some. The sample has about 130,000 clones; roughly nine tenths are singletons. The record originates from a study of T cell responses to AZD1222 COVID-19 vaccine. Study observations and caveats: Donors in the cohort were predominantly white British and more often female, and clonal diversity was possibly underestimated. Seropositive at baseline were only a handful of AZD1222 recipients.

This CDR3 contains 12 residues. Germline CDR1 reads MGHRA; CDR2 reads YSYEKL. The V and J ends lost 1 base and 8 bases respectively, with 6 bases between them. The source was peripheral blood, collected on day 0 of AZD1222 vaccination. The sequence came from an adult in good health. V gene TRBV4-1 combines with J gene TRBJ2-1; D uncertain. For the CDR3, the DNA is TGCGCCAGCAGCCAAGGATCAGATGAGCAGTTCTTC. Its translation is CASSQGSDEQFF.